This is a list of T cell receptor beta chains from one sample in a study of neurological immune-mediated disorders. TCRdb called the 5' RACE reads again in MiXCR, with one record for every CDR3 protein. This table has 15,000 or so distinct CDR3 sequences, about 20% appearing once. The sample was PBMCs. The origin of the receptors is a man aged 50 or older in good health. The CDR3 runs from the conserved cysteine through the conserved F or W. The D gene is left open where the match is weak. Size values are once, few and many counts, or a class for expanded clones, and some rows have none.

V gene: TRBV3-1
J gene: TRBJ2-7
clone size: many
D gene: TRBD1
CDR3 DNA: TGTGCCAGCAGCCGAGAGGGGGCGGAATACGAGCAGTACTTC
CDR3 protein: CASSREGAEYEQYF

V gene: TRBV20-1
J gene: TRBJ2-3
clone size: once
D gene: -
CDR3 DNA: TGCAGTGCCCAATCCGCGGTGGGGAGCACAGATACGCAGTATTTT
CDR3 protein: CSAQSAVGSTDTQYF

V gene: TRBV14
J gene: TRBJ2-7
clone size: once
D gene: -
CDR3 DNA: TGTGCCAGCCAGCTCTACGAGCAGTACTTC
CDR3 protein: CASQLYEQYF

V gene: TRBV5-1
J gene: TRBJ2-7
clone size: -
D gene: -
CDR3 DNA: TGCGCCAGCAGCTTTCGGTGGAGTAGGGACGAGCAGTACTTC
CDR3 protein: CASSFRWSRDEQYF

V gene: TRBV29-1
J gene: TRBJ2-3
clone size: many
D gene: -
CDR3 DNA: TGCAGCGCGAGGGGCGGAAGCACAGATACGCAGTATTTT
CDR3 protein: CSARGGSTDTQYF

V gene: TRBV20-1
J gene: TRBJ1-4
clone size: many
D gene: -
CDR3 DNA: TGCAGTGCTCGTAACAGGGAAAGATTGTTTTTT
CDR3 protein: CSARNRERLFF

V gene: TRBV20-1
J gene: TRBJ2-1
clone size: many
D gene: -
CDR3 DNA: TGCAGTGCTAGAGATTGGCGGGACTCCTACAATGAGCAGTTCTTC
CDR3 protein: CSARDWRDSYNEQFF

V gene: TRBV20-1
J gene: TRBJ2-7
clone size: many
D gene: TRBD2
CDR3 DNA: TGCAGTGCTACCGAGCGGGAGTGGACGTACGAGCAGTACTTC
CDR3 protein: CSATEREWTYEQYF

V gene: TRBV7-9
J gene: TRBJ2-1
clone size: many
D gene: TRBD1
CDR3 DNA: TGTGCCAGCAGCTTAGGACAGGGGCTCAGGAATGAGCAGTTCTTC
CDR3 protein: CASSLGQGLRNEQFF

V gene: TRBV9
J gene: TRBJ2-7
clone size: many
D gene: TRBD2
CDR3 DNA: TGTGCCAGCAGCCAGCGGGGTGGTTTTGGTCACGAGCAGTACTTC
CDR3 protein: CASSQRGGFGHEQYF

V gene: TRBV19
J gene: TRBJ2-1
clone size: many
D gene: -
CDR3 DNA: TGTGCCAGTAAACGGAGTTTCTCCTACAATGAGCAGTTCTTC
CDR3 protein: CASKRSFSYNEQFF

V gene: TRBV5-5
J gene: TRBJ2-1
clone size: -
D gene: -
CDR3 DNA: TGTGCCAGCAGCCAAACAGGGCAGGGCTACAATGAGCAGTTCTTC
CDR3 protein: CASSQTGQGYNEQFF

V gene: TRBV20-1
J gene: TRBJ2-3
clone size: many
D gene: TRBD1
CDR3 DNA: TGCAGTTCCCGGGACAGGGGGCCGACAGATACGCAGTATTTT
CDR3 protein: CSSRDRGPTDTQYF

V gene: TRBV20-1
J gene: TRBJ2-3
clone size: many
D gene: -
CDR3 DNA: TGCAGTGCTAGAGATCGTAAGGGCGAGTATTTT
CDR3 protein: CSARDRKGEYF

V gene: TRBV18
J gene: TRBJ2-7
clone size: few
D gene: -
CDR3 DNA: TGTGCCAGCTCACCAGGCTCAAGCGGCTCTTCCTACGAGCAGTACTTC
CDR3 protein: CASSPGSSGSSYEQYF

V gene: TRBV7-2
J gene: TRBJ2-2
clone size: -
D gene: -
CDR3 DNA: TGTGCCAGCAGCTTCACAGAAGTCGGGGAGCTGTTTTTT
CDR3 protein: CASSFTEVGELFF

V gene: TRBV12-5
J gene: TRBJ1-1
clone size: many
D gene: -
CDR3 DNA: TGTGCTAGTGGTTTGCGAGAAAACACTGAAGCTTTCTTT
CDR3 protein: CASGLRENTEAFF

V gene: TRBV7-2
J gene: TRBJ2-5
clone size: few
D gene: -
CDR3 DNA: TGTGCCAGCAGCTTTTTGTCTAGGGGTGGGGGCCAAGAGACCCAGTACTTC
CDR3 protein: CASSFLSRGGGQETQYF

V gene: TRBV9
J gene: TRBJ2-2
clone size: many
D gene: -
CDR3 DNA: TGTGCCAGCAGCGTAGCCGGGGAGCTGTTTTTT
CDR3 protein: CASSVAGELFF

V gene: TRBV12-3/TRBV12-4
J gene: TRBJ2-5
clone size: few
D gene: -
CDR3 DNA: TGTGCCAGCAGTTTGCACGGGTCCCAAGAGACCCAGTACTTC
CDR3 protein: CASSLHGSQETQYF

V gene: TRBV20-1
J gene: TRBJ2-1
clone size: many
D gene: TRBD2
CDR3 DNA: TGCAGTGCTCTCCCTCGGGCCAGCGGGAGATCAGTGTACAATGAGCAGTTCTTC
CDR3 protein: CSALPRASGRSVYNEQFF

V gene: TRBV28
J gene: TRBJ2-5
clone size: many
D gene: -
CDR3 DNA: TGTGCCAGCAGGATCCGGGGGCAGGAGACCCAGTACTTC
CDR3 protein: CASRIRGQETQYF